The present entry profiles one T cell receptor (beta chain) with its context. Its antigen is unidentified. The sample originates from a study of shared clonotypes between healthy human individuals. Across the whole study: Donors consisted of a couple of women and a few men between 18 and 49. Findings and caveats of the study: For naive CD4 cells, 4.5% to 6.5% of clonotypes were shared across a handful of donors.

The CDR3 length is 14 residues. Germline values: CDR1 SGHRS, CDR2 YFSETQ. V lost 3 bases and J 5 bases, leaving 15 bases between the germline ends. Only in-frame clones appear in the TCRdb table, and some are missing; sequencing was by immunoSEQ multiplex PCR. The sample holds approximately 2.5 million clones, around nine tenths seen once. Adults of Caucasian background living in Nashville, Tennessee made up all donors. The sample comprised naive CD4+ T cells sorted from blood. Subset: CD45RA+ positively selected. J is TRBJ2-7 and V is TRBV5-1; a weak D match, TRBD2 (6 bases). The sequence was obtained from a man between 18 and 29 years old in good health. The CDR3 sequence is CASSSRIREHEQYF. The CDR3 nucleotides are TGCGCCAGCAGCTCGAGGATCCGGGAGCACGAGCAGTACTTC.